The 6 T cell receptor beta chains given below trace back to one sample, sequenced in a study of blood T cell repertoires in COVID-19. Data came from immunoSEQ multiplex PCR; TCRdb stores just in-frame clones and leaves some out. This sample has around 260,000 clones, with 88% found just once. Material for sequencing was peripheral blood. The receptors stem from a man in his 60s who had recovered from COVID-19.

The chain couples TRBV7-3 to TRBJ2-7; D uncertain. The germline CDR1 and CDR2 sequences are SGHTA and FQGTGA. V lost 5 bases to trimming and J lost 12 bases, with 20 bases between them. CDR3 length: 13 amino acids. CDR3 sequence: CASSQNTAASRYF. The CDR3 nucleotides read TGTGCCAGCAGCCAAAATACCGCAGCGAGTCGGTACTTC.

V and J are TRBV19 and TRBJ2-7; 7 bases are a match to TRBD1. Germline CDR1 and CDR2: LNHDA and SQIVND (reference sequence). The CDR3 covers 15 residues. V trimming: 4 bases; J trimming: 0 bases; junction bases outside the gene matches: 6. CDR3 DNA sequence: TGTGCCAGTAGTACTACAGGGGCCTTCTCCTACGAGCAGTACTTC. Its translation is CASSTTGAFSYEQYF.

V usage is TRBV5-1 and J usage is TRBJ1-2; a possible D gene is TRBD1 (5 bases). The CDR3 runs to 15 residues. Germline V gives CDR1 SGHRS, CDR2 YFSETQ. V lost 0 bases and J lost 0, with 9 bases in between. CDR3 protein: CASSLAGGANYGYTF. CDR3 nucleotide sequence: TGCGCCAGCAGCTTGGCCGGGGGAGCTAACTATGGCTACACCTTC.

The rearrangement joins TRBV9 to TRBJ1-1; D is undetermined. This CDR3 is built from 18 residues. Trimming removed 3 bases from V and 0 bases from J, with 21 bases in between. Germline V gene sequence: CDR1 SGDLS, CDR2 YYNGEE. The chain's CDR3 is CASSAGSSGGGLNTEAFF. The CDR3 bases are TGTGCCAGCAGCGCGGGGTCATCAGGAGGAGGCCTGAACACTGAAGCTTTCTTT.

The CDR3 loop reads CASSSYAGLTPGELFF. The CDR3 bases are TGTGCCAGCAGTTCCTACGCGGGGCTGACACCCGGGGAGCTGTTTTTT. The V and J genes are TRBV6-5 and TRBJ2-2, with D perhaps matching TRBD2 (6 bases). The germline CDR1 and CDR2 sequences are MNHEY and SVGAGI. The CDR3 covers 16 residues. Trimming shortened V by 4 bases and J by 6 bases, and 18 bases separated the two germline ends.

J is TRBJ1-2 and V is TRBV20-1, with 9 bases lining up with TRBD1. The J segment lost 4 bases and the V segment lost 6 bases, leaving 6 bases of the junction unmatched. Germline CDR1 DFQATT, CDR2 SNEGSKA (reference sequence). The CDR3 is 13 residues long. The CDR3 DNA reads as TGCAGTGCGAGTACAGGGGGCCTCTATGGCTACACCTTC. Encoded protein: CSASTGGLYGYTF.